The rows below give T cell receptor beta chains drawn from one sample of a study of T cell responses to AZD1222 COVID-19 vaccine. Libraries were prepared by immunoSEQ multiplex PCR; TCRdb keeps only in-frame clonotypes and omits some of them. The data contain 90,000 to 120,000 clones, about 89% of them seen just once; the ten biggest clones take up over 3%. The sequenced sample was peripheral blood, obtained 28 days after the second dose of the MenACWY control vaccine. These receptors all stem from an adult who received the MenACWY meningococcal vaccine as a control. Each CDR3 is given with its conserved first and last residue. A D gene is named only where the DNA matches it firmly. A clone size is listed for some rows: how often the clone was seen (once, few, many), or a class if it is expanded.

D: TRBD1
size: NA
J: TRBJ1-4
V: TRBV27
DNA: TGTGCCAGCAGTTCTTGGGAGGGGGCCGGTAATGAAAAACTGTTTTTT
CDR3: CASSSWEGAGNEKLFF

D: TRBD1
size: NA
J: TRBJ2-2
V: TRBV5-1
DNA: TGCGCCAGCAGCCTTACTCAGGGGGCCCGGGAGCTGTTTTTT
CDR3: CASSLTQGARELFF

D: TRBD1
size: NA
J: TRBJ2-2
V: TRBV28
DNA: TGTGCCAGCAACAGGGGCGGTCTGAACACCGGGGAGCTGTTTTTT
CDR3: CASNRGGLNTGELFF

D: NA
size: NA
J: TRBJ2-7
V: TRBV7-2
DNA: TGTGCCAGCAGCTTAGAAGGGAGCTCCTACGAGCAGTACTTC
CDR3: CASSLEGSSYEQYF

D: TRBD1
size: NA
J: TRBJ1-1
V: TRBV24-1
DNA: TGTGCCACGAGGGACAGGGTGCAATCATTGGGGACTGAAGCTTTCTTT
CDR3: CATRDRVQSLGTEAFF

D: NA
size: few
J: TRBJ1-3
V: TRBV6-5
DNA: TGTGCCAGCAGTCTAGGGGGCTCTGGAAACACCATATATTTT
CDR3: CASSLGGSGNTIYF

D: NA
size: NA
J: TRBJ1-3
V: TRBV11-2
DNA: TGTGCCAGCAGCTCCCTCCGGGGGGCCTCTGGAAACACCATATATTTT
CDR3: CASSSLRGASGNTIYF

D: NA
size: NA
J: TRBJ2-3
V: TRBV6-2/TRBV6-3
DNA: TGTGCCAGCAGTGGGGGCGGGACTAGCACAGATACGCAGTATTTT
CDR3: CASSGGGTSTDTQYF

D: NA
size: NA
J: TRBJ1-4
V: TRBV11-2
DNA: TGTGCCAGCAGCTTCGATCCCCGGGCGGGGGAAAAACTGTTTTTT
CDR3: CASSFDPRAGEKLFF

D: NA
size: NA
J: TRBJ2-3
V: TRBV6-6
DNA: TGTGCCAGCAGTCAACCCCTTCTCCCGGGTTGGACAGATACGCAGTATTTT
CDR3: CASSQPLLPGWTDTQYF

D: TRBD1
size: NA
J: TRBJ2-2
V: TRBV12-3/TRBV12-4
DNA: TGTGCCAGCAGATTAGACAGGGCGGTAAAGTGGTTTTTT
CDR3: CASRLDRAVKWFF

D: NA
size: NA
J: TRBJ1-3
V: TRBV29-1
DNA: TGCAGCGCTACCGCCCCACGGGGGTCTCGAAACACCATATATTTT
CDR3: CSATAPRGSRNTIYF

D: NA
size: NA
J: TRBJ2-2
V: TRBV5-1
DNA: TGCGCCAGCAGCTTAAAACAGGGAAACACCGGGGAGCTGTTTTTT
CDR3: CASSLKQGNTGELFF

D: NA
size: NA
J: TRBJ1-1
V: TRBV5-4
DNA: TGTGCCAGCAGCCCTTCCCGGGACCGCCTAAACACTGAAGCTTTCTTT
CDR3: CASSPSRDRLNTEAFF

D: TRBD1
size: NA
J: TRBJ1-6
V: TRBV3-1/TRBV3-2
DNA: TGTGCCAGCAGCCAAAGGACAGGGGGCTCCTATAATTCACCCCTCCACTTT
CDR3: CASSQRTGGSYNSPLHF

D: TRBD2
size: NA
J: TRBJ2-7
V: TRBV7-2
DNA: TGTGCCAGCAGCCTGGGAGGGATCTCCTACGAGCAGTACTTC
CDR3: CASSLGGISYEQYF